The following is a TCR beta chain sequence with its context. This clonotype showed up many times. The antigen it recognizes is unknown. Nothing much larger sits one base from this clone, and base qualities are not available. The TCR beta CDR3 regions were amplified from RNA transcripts. The first round of RT-PCR for the TCR CDR3 was performed with the HTBI primer set and the Qiagen OneStep RT-PCR kit. A second multiplex PCR round built the libraries, followed by size selection and purification. Sequencing of the libraries was done on an Illumina HiSeq2000 using paired-end 100 bp reads. On the authors' methods: Raw data were processed with SOAPnuke, discarding reads with adapters, uncalled bases, mean Phred below 15, or no exact constant-primer or identifier match. High-quality paired reads were merged using COPE v1.2.5, and each unique nucleotide sequence was defined as a clonotype. Clonotypes were aligned to IMGT TRBV, TRBD and TRBJ reference segments using MiTCR v1.1. The analysis included only V-J combinations with a frequency above 0.0001, which together covered roughly 99% of the repertoires. The TCS score was defined as F50 (clonal expansion) divided by E x V (chaos), with BLOSUM62-based TCRdist calculated between CDR3 peptides within each V-J. Welch's t-statistics and random forest reduced around 550 V-J features to 13, which were used in a naive Bayes classifier (R e1071). The public reads were run again by TCRdb, first through fastp at Q25 and then through MiXCR, and only productive beta chains were kept. CDR3 protein sequences are deduplicated, and each keeps its most common genes and DNA. It is TCRdb's table, rather than the study itself, that gives the V and J calls and clone size. This sample lists fewer than 500,000 distinct CDR3 sequences; about 14% were detected once. More than 20% of the sample is in the top ten clones.

The record originates from a study of T cells in Graves' hyperthyroidism and ophthalmopathy (dated by TCRdb to the late 2010s). Some background on the complete study: Peripheral blood was collected at initial diagnosis, before any treatment. Following sampling, methimazole starting at 30 mg daily was given to hyperthyroidism patients, and high-dose intravenous methylprednisolone was given to ophthalmopathy patients. According to the paper, TCR Vbeta CDR3 sequencing was carried out on over 130 peripheral blood samples, which came from some 41 ophthalmopathy, around 74 hyperthyroidism and approximately 17 progressor patients. TCR V-J signatures able to tell the groups apart were searched for in a discovery cohort of some 100 patients, of whom about 40 had Graves' ophthalmopathy and roughly 59 had stable Graves' hyperthyroidism. The approximately 90 discovery patients were randomly split 7:3 into training and test sets. Whether ophthalmopathy could be predicted prospectively was tested in an independent validation cohort made up of about 20 hyperthyroidism patients plus 17 patients who later progressed to ophthalmopathy. In about 6 Graves' hyperthyroidism patients, the study also compared T-cell repertoires from thyroid tissue with T-cell repertoires from blood. The paper's findings and limits, for the study overall: During validation, the model predicted progression to ophthalmopathy a median of about 6.3 months ahead of onset, with roughly 65% sensitivity and roughly 72% specificity. Sample size was not statistically predetermined, and investigators were not blinded to group allocation. In cross-validation, a model built on a 13 V-J signature told ophthalmopathy apart from stable hyperthyroidism with 85% to 90% sensitivity and about 81% specificity, and in testing the same model reached 80%/75%. Most expanded thyroid clonotypes (frequency above 0.001) were also detected in blood, a finding suggesting that blood repertoires may reflect thyroid immune responses.

Reading from cysteine to phenylalanine, the CDR3 counts 15 amino acids. Of the read, only the CDR3 DNA is kept; its 45 bases are in frame from base 1. As encoded in the germline V gene, CDR1 is SNHLY while CDR2 is FYNNEI. Here V drops 5 bases and J drops 4 bases, and the junction holds 8 bases not matched to any gene. Hyperthyroidism patients were newly diagnosed, with disease duration under 2 months, and aged 18 to 65 years. The study excluded patients with uncontrolled infections, other autoimmune diseases, pregnancy or lactation. Diagnoses relied on clinical symptoms, serum thyroxine and TRAb, thyroid ultrasound and orbital computed tomography. Blood from progressor patients was drawn when they were first diagnosed with hyperthyroidism, before any ophthalmopathy symptoms appeared. PBMCs were separated from roughly 10 ml of fresh peripheral blood using Ficoll-Paque density gradient centrifugation. Patients classed as progressors first received a Graves' hyperthyroidism diagnosis and then went on to develop ophthalmopathy during follow-up. Total RNA was extracted using Trizol reagent, and RNA quality was assessed on an Agilent 2100 Bioanalyzer.

The clonotype comes from a man aged 25 to 40 with Graves' hyperthyroidism that later progressed to Graves' ophthalmopathy. The V gene is TRBV2 and the J gene is TRBJ2-1; 7 bases in between match TRBD1. Source material: blood. The CDR3 region has the sequence CASSLDRVSYNEQFF. The nucleotide sequence reads as follows: TGTGCCAGCAGTCTAGACAGGGTGTCTTACAATGAGCAGTTCTTC.